This record looks at one T cell receptor beta chain sequence and its context. The repertoire was sequenced with immunoSEQ multiplex PCR; TCRdb's copy has only in-frame clones and lacks some. Altogether about 680,000 clones are present, 60% to 75% being singletons, with the ten largest covering about 1.8%. The data were obtained in a study of shared clonotypes between healthy human individuals. About the study: Donors, aged 18 to 49, were a couple of women and a few men.

V lost 1 base and J lost 4, with 12 bases in between. The germline V gene has CDR1 SGHDT and CDR2 YYEEEE. The length of the CDR3 is 15 residues. The gene calls are TRBV5-6 and TRBJ1-5; maybe TRBD1 (5 bases). The specimen was memory CD4+ T cells sorted from blood. Subset of the sample: CD45RA-negative fraction. The TCR sequence derives from a woman aged 30 to 39 in good health. The CDR3 coding sequence is TGTGCCAGCAGCTTGTGGGGGGATGGTAATCAGCCCCAGCATTTT. Translating it yields CASSLWGDGNQPQHF.